The following is a T cell receptor beta chain sequence with its context. The data originate from a study of early T cells in non-severe SARS-CoV-2 infection. The germline CDR1 and CDR2 sequences are LNHDA and SQIVND (reference sequence). V was pared by 3 bases and J by 6 bases, with 6 bases of the junction left unmatched. The CDR3 spans 15 residues. One entry per CDR3 protein, called by TCRdb with MiXCR from the 5' RACE reads. The table has 55,000 or so distinct CDR3 sequences, 11% seen once. The sequence derives from an adult who was a healthcare worker with PCR-confirmed SARS-CoV-2 infection or an uninfected control (not recorded which). The source material was whole blood. The V and J genes are TRBV19 and TRBJ2-1, with TRBD2 matching over 9 bases. CDR3 loop: CASSIALAGPNEQFF. In nucleotides, the CDR3 is TGTGCCAGTAGTATCGCGCTAGCGGGACCCAATGAGCAGTTCTTC.